This TCR beta chain was captured by sequencing in a study of blood T cells in healthy people across ages. The second PCR ran roughly 6 to 11 cycles with a sample-barcoded 5' primer and J-beta primers. TCRdb recomputed calls from the 5' RACE reads with MiXCR, one row per CDR3 protein. The profile shows roughly 2 million distinct CDR3 sequences, 49% of them singletons. This clonotype was counted at least ten times. Its specificity is unknown. The CDR3 is 12 amino acids. In germline, CDR1 is SGHTA, CDR2 FQGNSA. With 8 bases removed from V and 3 bases from J, the gap between germline ends came to 11 bases. The study, taken as a whole, reports: Diversity estimates from one million T cells were considered underestimates. As age increased, TCR beta diversity per million T cells fell in a roughly linear fashion. Diversity was higher, and naive CD4+ cells more numerous, in long-lived donors than in aged donors.

The source is a woman between 40 and 50 years old in good health. Sample: blood. The V gene is TRBV7-2, the J gene TRBJ2-7; tentative D call: TRBD1 (6 bases). The CDR3 loop reads CASSYRVYEQYF. CDR3 in DNA: TGTGCCAGCTCGTACAGGGTCTACGAGCAGTACTTC.